These 32 T cell receptor beta chains were sequenced from one sample in a study of T-cell memory formation after mild COVID-19 (dated by TCRdb to 2020 to 2023). The receptor library was made with 5' RACE. Sequencing took place on an Illumina NovaSeq 6000. TCRdb ran its own pipeline on the public reads, namely fastp trimming at Q25 and MiXCR clone calling, and kept in-frame beta chains. Rows with one shared CDR3 protein collapse into an entry with the most common genes and DNA. The sample has 470,000 or so distinct CDR3 sequences on record, around a sixth of them singletons. The ten largest make up more than 9% of the sample. Source material: PBMCs or a T cell subset sorted from them (not recorded which). The receptors were sampled from an adult woman who had mild COVID-19 (a few samples of this study predate the infection). The sample titles of this study are shuffled in the database, so cell type and time point are left out; the donor was told from shared clones.

Remarks on this clonotype: One end of the junction varies from germline; a read error may be responsible. This chain joins TRBV7-2 and TRBJ2-5; 11 nucleotides align to TRBD2. This CDR3 spans 15 amino acids. CDR1 is SGHTA, CDR2 FQGNSA, per germline. CDR3 residues: CASSVAGGPRKTQYF. In nucleotides, the CDR3 is TGTGCCAGCAGCGTAGCGGGAGGGCCACGGAAGACCCAGTACTTC.

This clonotype was seen more than once but under ten times. As DNA, the CDR3 is TGCAGTGCTAGAGGTGGGCTCGTCACAGATACGCAGTATTTT. Amino acids: CSARGGLVTDTQYF. This rearrangement joins TRBV20-1 to TRBJ2-3; D gene ambiguous. CDR1 and CDR2 from the germline V gene are DFQATT and SNEGSKA (reference sequence). Between the trimmed V and J ends, which lost 1 base and 2 bases, there was a span of 10 bases. The CDR3 is 14 amino acids.

The chain couples TRBV19 to TRBJ1-1; TRBD1 agrees at 7 bases. The ends lost 3 bases at V and 7 bases at J; junction bases unmatched: 8. CDR3 length equals 14 residues. Germline-derived CDR1 and CDR2 are LNHDA and SQIVND (reference sequence). In DNA, the CDR3 is TGTGCCAGTAGTATTACAGGGGTCAGGGGTGAAGCTTTCTTT. Residues: CASSITGVRGEAFF.

In this sample, this clonotype turned up once. The chain couples TRBV12-3 or TRBV12-4 to TRBJ1-1, with TRBD1 matching 9 bases. This CDR3 is 15 amino acids long. The V gene end was trimmed by 5 bases and the J gene end by 1 base; junction bases not matched to a gene: 5. CDR3 nucleotide sequence: TGTGCCAGCAGTGCCAGGACAGGGGAGAACACTGAAGCTTTCTTT. Translation: CASSARTGENTEAFF.

The chain combines TRBV5-1 with TRBJ2-5, with no clear D. Trimming took off 4 bases at V and 2 bases at J, with 18 bases between the two ends. In germline, CDR1 is SGHRS, CDR2 YFSETQ. The CDR3 runs 16 residues. CDR3 in amino acids: CASSPTGGTSQETQYF. CDR3 DNA: TGCGCCAGCAGCCCTACTGGCGGAACCAGTCAAGAGACCCAGTACTTC.

This clonotype has just a few counts. V gene TRBV19 combines with J gene TRBJ2-2, with D possibly TRBD2 on 6 matching bases. CDR1 is LNHDA and CDR2 is SQIVND in the germline V gene (reference sequence). This CDR3 comprises 16 residues. V was pared by 7 bases and J by 0 bases, with 15 bases between. The CDR3 is CASNRGTRTNTGELFF. DNA of the CDR3: TGTGCCAGTAACCGGGGGACTCGGACGAACACCGGGGAGCTGTTTTTT. The complete variable domain, with remaining parts taken from reference TRBV19 and TRBJ2-2, reads DGGITQSPKYLFRKEGQNVTLSCEQNLNHDAMYWYRQDPGQGLRLIYYSQIVNDFQKGDIAEGYSVSREKKESFPLTVTSAQKNPTAFYLCASNRGTRTNTGELFFGEGSRLTVL.

Only a few counts were recorded for this clonotype. The chain has TRBV11-2 and TRBJ1-6, with TRBD1 identical over 9 bases. The V gene's germline CDR1 is SGHAT and CDR2 FQNNGV. This CDR3 has 19 residues. V shed 8 bases and J 3 bases; nucleotides not matched to a gene: 17. CDR3 sequence: CASGSFTPGQGFYNSPLHF. Written as DNA, the CDR3 is TGTGCCAGCGGCTCATTTACCCCGGGACAGGGTTTCTATAATTCACCCCTCCACTTT. Supplemented by reference TRBV11-2 and TRBJ1-6, the full variable domain reads EAGVAQSPRYKIIEKRQSVAFWCNPISGHATLYWYQQILGQGPKLLIQFQNNGVVDDSQLPKDRFSAERLKGVDSTLKIQPAKLEDSAVYLCASGSFTPGQGFYNSPLHFGNGTRLTVT.

This sequence joins TRBV2 and TRBJ2-1; either TRBD1 or TRBD2 may fit D (5 bases each). The CDR3 is 13 amino acids. Germline lookup yields CDR1 SNHLY and CDR2 FYNNEI. V dropped 8 bases and J dropped 5 bases, with 13 bases sitting between them. As DNA, the CDR3 is TGTGCCAGCCTGGGACCCCTTAACAATGAGCAGTTCTTC. It encodes CASLGPLNNEQFF.

The genes are TRBV19 and TRBJ2-3, with D unclear. This CDR3 is built from 13 residues. Germline V gives CDR1 LNHDA, CDR2 SQIVND (reference sequence). Trimming took off 6 bases at V and 4 bases at J, with 11 bases between the two ends. The CDR3 coding sequence is TGTGCCAGTAGCCCGCTAATCTCAGATACGCAGTATTTT. It is translated as CASSPLISDTQYF.

The chain carries TRBV19 and TRBJ1-1; D gene uncertain. V was pared by 3 bases and J by 0 bases, with 8 bases between. Germline CDR1 LNHDA, CDR2 SQIVND (reference sequence). The CDR3 runs 14 residues. CDR3 nucleotide sequence: TGTGCCAGTAGTATTAATGGGGTGAACACTGAAGCTTTCTTT. It translates to CASSINGVNTEAFF.

The chain has TRBV6-5 and TRBJ2-5; D might be TRBD1 (6 bases). CDR3 length: 13 amino acids. Trimming took off 6 bases at V and 1 base at J, with 9 bases between the two ends. The germline gives CDR1 MNHEY, CDR2 SVGAGI. The CDR3 sequence: CASRRTVQETQYF. The CDR3 DNA reads TGTGCCAGCAGACGGACAGTCCAAGAGACCCAGTACTTC.

The chain combines TRBV30 with TRBJ1-1, with D perhaps matching TRBD1 (5 bases). The CDR3 length is 15 residues. The V end lost 0 bases, the J end lost 3 bases, and 14 bases lay between the germline ends. CDR1 and CDR2 from the germline V gene are GTSNPN and SVGIG (reference sequence). The CDR3 DNA reads as TGTGCCTGGAGTGTACCCTTCGGGGGGGACACTGAAGCTTTCTTT. The encoded protein is CAWSVPFGGDTEAFF.

This clonotype has ten or more counts. V gene TRBV12-3 or TRBV12-4 combines with J gene TRBJ1-2, with D possibly being TRBD1 (5 bases). V lost 7 bases and J 8 bases, leaving 14 bases between the germline ends. The CDR3 is 12 amino acids. The CDR3 region is CASNIGGIGYTF. CDR3 coding DNA: TGTGCCAGCAATATCGGGGGGATCGGCTACACCTTC.

The genes are TRBV12-3 or TRBV12-4 and TRBJ1-1; 8 positions match TRBD1. The CDR3 contains 14 residues. V lost 7 bases to trimming and J lost 1 base; unmatched junction nucleotides: 5. For the CDR3, the DNA is TGTGCCAGCATCCTTGGACAGGGGAACACTGAAGCTTTCTTT. Translated, it gives CASILGQGNTEAFF.

The chain carries TRBV3-1 and TRBJ2-7; the D is unclear. Per germline, CDR1 LGHDT and CDR2 YNNKEL (reference sequence). Trimming left V 0 bases short and J 1 base short, with 7 bases between. The CDR3 covers 14 residues. CDR3 DNA sequence: TGTGCCAGCAGCCAAGACCCCAAATCCTACGAGCAGTACTTC. Translating it yields CASSQDPKSYEQYF.

This clonotype was counted only a few times. The V gene is TRBV12-3 or TRBV12-4, the J gene TRBJ1-1; TRBD1 is a possible D gene (5 bases). The V gene lost 11 bases and the J gene lost 1 base, with 14 bases spanning the gap. The CDR3 loop spans 13 amino acids. DNA of the CDR3: TGTGCCGGGGGTGCTCGGGAGAACACTGAAGCTTTCTTT. Translating it yields CAGGARENTEAFF.

This clonotype was counted ten times or more. V is TRBV4-2 and J is TRBJ1-1; 7 bases align to TRBD1. This CDR3 is built from 15 residues. V lost 0 bases and J lost 3; bases outside the gene matches: 4. Germline V lookup: CDR1 LGHNA, CDR2 YNFKEQ. The CDR3, as DNA: TGTGCCAGCAGCCAAGATTGGCAGGGGGACACTGAAGCTTTCTTT. Translation gives CASSQDWQGDTEAFF.

This chain links TRBV24-1 with TRBJ2-2; D uncertain. The CDR3 is 13 amino acids. Germline V CDR1 and CDR2: KGHDR, SFDVKD. Trimming took off 4 bases at V and 3 bases at J, with 5 bases between the two ends. The chain's CDR3 is CATSEPYTGELFF. DNA of the CDR3: TGTGCCACCAGTGAACCATACACCGGGGAGCTGTTTTTT.

The CDR3 DNA reads TGTGCCAGCAGCCAACACGGGAACGGGGAGCTGTTTTTT. Protein product: CASSQHGNGELFF. The chain links TRBV3-1 to TRBJ2-2; tentative D call: TRBD2 (5 bases). V was pared by 2 bases and J by 7 bases, with 8 bases between. Per germline, CDR1 LGHDT and CDR2 YNNKEL (reference sequence). The CDR3 has 13 amino acids.

This clonotype turned up a few times. The V call is TRBV10-3, the J call TRBJ2-2, with 8 bases identical to TRBD2. The germline V gene has CDR1 ENHRY and CDR2 SYGVKD. Germline trimming cut 4 bases from V and 4 bases from J; bases unmatched to any gene: 8. The CDR3 totals 16 residues. CDR3 sequence: CAISVPVRGGTGELFF. The CDR3, as DNA: TGTGCCATCAGTGTTCCAGTCCGGGGGGGCACCGGGGAGCTGTTTTTT.

This CDR3 reads CASSSISSGYTGELFF. The CDR3 region has the DNA TGTGCCAGCAGCTCAATCTCGAGCGGATACACCGGGGAGCTGTTTTTT. The rearrangement joins TRBV5-4 to TRBJ2-2; TRBD2 might be the D (5 bases). The length of the CDR3 is 16 residues. V lost 3 bases to trimming and J lost 3 bases, with 15 bases between them. Germline loops: CDR1 SGHNT, CDR2 YYREEE (reference sequence).

This clonotype was counted between two and nine times. The V gene is TRBV5-1, the J gene TRBJ1-1; D is undetermined. CDR3 length: 15 amino acids. V lost 0 bases and J 1 base, leaving 10 bases between the germline ends. Per the germline V gene, CDR1 is SGHRS and CDR2 is YFSETQ. The CDR3 region is CASSLAWGRNTEAFF. The CDR3 DNA reads as TGCGCCAGCAGCTTGGCCTGGGGAAGGAACACTGAAGCTTTCTTT.

The J gene is TRBJ2-1, the V gene TRBV10-3; tentatively, D is TRBD1 (6 bases). The ends were cut back, 10 bases at V and 6 bases at J, with 19 bases in the middle. This CDR3 is built from 14 residues. Germline lookup yields CDR1 ENHRY and CDR2 SYGVKD. The CDR3 DNA is TGTGCCACCGGAAAGACAGGTTCGATCAATGAGCAGTTCTTC. This translates into CATGKTGSINEQFF.

This CDR3 reads CASSITPGLGSYNEQFF. CDR3 bases: TGTGCCAGTAGTATCACACCGGGACTAGGCTCCTACAATGAGCAGTTCTTC. The chain joins TRBV19 to TRBJ2-1; 8 bases align to TRBD2. Germline loops: CDR1 LNHDA, CDR2 SQIVND (reference sequence). V was pared by 3 bases and J by 0 bases, with 7 bases of the junction left unmatched. The CDR3 totals 17 residues.

J is TRBJ2-5 and V is TRBV20-1; TRBD1 matches 7 bases. The CDR3 consists of 11 residues. In germline, CDR1 is DFQATT, CDR2 SNEGSKA (reference sequence). CDR3 loop: CRRQGRETQYF. The DNA of the CDR3 is TGCAGAAGACAGGGAAGAGAGACCCAGTACTTC.

In this sample, this clonotype turned up many times. This rearrangement joins TRBV7-6 to TRBJ2-1; the match to TRBD2 covers 9 bases. J gave up 6 bases and V 2 bases, and 5 bases lay outside the gene matches. CDR3 size: 15 residues. Germline V gene sequence: CDR1 SGHVS, CDR2 FNYEAQ. The CDR3 DNA reads as TGTGCCAGCAGCTTACGAGCGGGGGGCGGCAATGAGCAGTTCTTC. This codes for CASSLRAGGGNEQFF.

The chain uses TRBV20-1 and TRBJ2-1; weak D call: TRBD1 (7 bases). The CDR3 consists of 17 residues. Germline loops: CDR1 DFQATT, CDR2 SNEGSKA (reference sequence). V shed 0 bases and J shed 4 bases, with 19 bases lying between them. CDR3 in DNA: TGCAGTGCTAGAGATAACGGCGGGCAGGGGGGATACAATGAGCAGTTCTTC. It codes for CSARDNGGQGGYNEQFF.

The table lists this clonotype with a few counts. CDR3 in amino acids: CASSLAQYYGYTF. The CDR3 coding sequence is TGTGCCAGCAGTTTAGCACAGTACTATGGCTACACCTTC. The J gene is TRBJ1-2, the V gene TRBV12-3 or TRBV12-4; D call uncertain. V dropped 0 bases and J dropped 3 bases, with 5 bases sitting between them. There are 13 residues in the CDR3.

At least ten counts were recorded for this clonotype. The chain couples TRBV4-3 to TRBJ1-2, with 10 nucleotides matching TRBD1. CDR1 LGHNA and CDR2 YSLEER come from the germline V gene. The V gene end was trimmed by 3 bases and the J gene end by 6 bases; junction bases not matched to a gene: 4. There are 14 residues in the CDR3. The DNA of the CDR3 is TGCGCCAGCAGCCAGACGACAGGGGGCGATGGCTACACCTTC. This encodes CASSQTTGGDGYTF.

This chain connects TRBV7-9 to TRBJ1-4; D may be TRBD1 (6 bases). The CDR3 is 16 amino acids. The germline gives CDR1 SEHNR, CDR2 FQNEAQ (reference sequence). Trimming left V 1 base short and J 7 bases short, with 16 bases between. The CDR3 DNA follows: TGTGCCAGCAGCTTAGGATTTTGGGGGGCTAGTGAAAAACTGTTTTTT. This translates into CASSLGFWGASEKLFF. Looking up the rest from reference TRBV7-9 and TRBJ1-4 gives the full variable domain: DTGVSQNPRHKITKRGQNVTFRCDPISEHNRLYWYRQTLGQGPEFLTYFQNEAQLEKSRLLSDRFSAERPKGSFSTLEIQRTEQGDSAMYLCASSLGFWGASEKLFFGSGTQLSVL.

The chain joins TRBV11-2 to TRBJ2-1; D gene ambiguous. Germline V gene lookup returns CDR1 SGHAT and CDR2 FQNNGV. V was clipped by 5 bases and J by 10 bases, with 12 bases between them. This CDR3 is built from 12 residues. For the CDR3, the DNA is TGTGCCAGCAGCCCTTATGATCGGGAGCAGTTCTTC. Translation: CASSPYDREQFF.

The V gene is TRBV9, the J gene TRBJ1-2; maybe TRBD1 (5 bases). Deletions cut 3 bases from V and 0 bases from J, with 12 bases between. The CDR3 extends over 15 amino acids. Germline V gives CDR1 SGDLS, CDR2 YYNGEE. The CDR3 coding sequence is TGTGCCAGCAGCGCTGAGGGGACTTCTAACTATGGCTACACCTTC. Amino acid sequence: CASSAEGTSNYGYTF. Full variable domain (missing parts from reference TRBV9 and TRBJ1-2): DSGVTQTPKHLITATGQRVTLRCSPRSGDLSVYWYQQSLDQGLQFLIQYYNGEERAKGNILERFSAQQFPDLHSELNLSSLELGDSALYFCASSAEGTSNYGYTFGSGTRLTVV.